This TCR beta chain was identified in a study of blood T cell repertoires in COVID-19. Study summary: COVID-19 samples collected from the United States, Italy and Spain covered acute and convalescent phases. PBMCs, B-cell-depleted T cells, or T cells provided the cDNA or gDNA that made up the material.

Original methodology: Reference gene primers were amplified, and this amplification served to estimate nucleated cell counts. Profiling relied on immunoSEQ multiplex PCR, and the TCRdb table lists in-frame clones only, not all of them. Clonal size and the V and J genes are those of that table, whereas D and trimming came from the DNA. The repertoire holds 100,000 to 150,000 clones, with roughly 72% as singletons. Germline CDR1 is SGHAT and CDR2 is FQNNGV. Trimming left V 1 base short and J 6 bases short, with 12 bases between. There are 14 residues in the CDR3. This TCR derives from a man aged 55 to 70 with acute or convalescent COVID-19. The sequencing input was peripheral blood. The chain combines TRBV11-2 with TRBJ2-5; possible D gene TRBD1, 5 bases. CDR3 DNA: TGTGCCAGCAGCTTAGCGTTTGACAGCCAGACCCAGTACTTC. Amino acid sequence: CASSLAFDSQTQYF.